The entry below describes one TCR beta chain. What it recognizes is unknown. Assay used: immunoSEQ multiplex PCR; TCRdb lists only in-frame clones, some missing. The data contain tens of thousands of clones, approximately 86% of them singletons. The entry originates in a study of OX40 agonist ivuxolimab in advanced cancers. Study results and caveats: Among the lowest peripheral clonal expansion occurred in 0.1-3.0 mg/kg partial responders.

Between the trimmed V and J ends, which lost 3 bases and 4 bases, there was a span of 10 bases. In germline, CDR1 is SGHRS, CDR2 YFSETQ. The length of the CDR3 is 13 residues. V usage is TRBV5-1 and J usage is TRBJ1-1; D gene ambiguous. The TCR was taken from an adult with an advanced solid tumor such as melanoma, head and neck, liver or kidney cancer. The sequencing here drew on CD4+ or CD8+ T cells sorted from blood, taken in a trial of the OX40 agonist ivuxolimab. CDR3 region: CASSSSGVTEAFF. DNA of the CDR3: TGCGCCAGCAGCTCCTCCGGGGTCACTGAAGCTTTCTTT.